The 28 T cell receptor beta chains below come from one sample, sequenced in a study of shared clonotypes between healthy human individuals. Generated by immunoSEQ multiplex PCR, the TCRdb table keeps only in-frame clones and is missing some. The table shows roughly 2.2 million clones, with under 95% occurring only once. The sample was naive CD4+ T cells from PBMCs. The subset is: CD45RA+ positively selected. These receptors were taken from a man in his late teens or twenties in good health. Some clones in this sample may be carry-over from other donors' samples.

V is TRBV15 and J is TRBJ2-4; D is unresolved. The CDR3 contains 14 residues. Germline V lookup: CDR1 LNHNV, CDR2 YYDKDF (reference sequence). Trimming took 2 bases from V and 4 from J, leaving 9 bases between them. The CDR3, as DNA: TGTGCCACCAGCAGAACTCCCGAAAAAAACATTCAGTACTTC. It is translated as CATSRTPEKNIQYF.

The rearrangement uses TRBV6-1 and TRBJ2-1, with D tentatively TRBD2 (6 bases). Germline CDR1 is MNHNS and CDR2 is SASEGT. Trimming took 6 bases from V and 0 from J, leaving 9 bases between them. The CDR3 runs 14 residues. This CDR3 reads CASRGDSSYNEQFF. CDR3 DNA sequence: TGTGCCAGCAGAGGGGACTCCTCCTACAATGAGCAGTTCTTC.

This sequence joins TRBV5-1 and TRBJ1-5, with D unclear. V lost 0 bases and J 5 bases, leaving 9 bases between the germline ends. Germline CDR1 and CDR2: SGHRS and YFSETQ. This CDR3 has 14 amino acids. The CDR3 region has the DNA TGCGCCAGCAGCTTGGGTCAGGACGATCAGCCCCAGCATTTT. Translated, it gives CASSLGQDDQPQHF.

The rearrangement uses TRBV11-1 and TRBJ1-1; unclear D gene. V lost 2 bases to trimming and J lost 4 bases, with 8 bases between them. Germline assignment: CDR1 SGHAT and CDR2 FQDESV (reference sequence). This CDR3 is 13 amino acids long. CDR3 loop: CASSLRRATEAFF. CDR3 nucleotide sequence: TGTGCCAGCAGCTTAAGGCGCGCCACTGAAGCTTTCTTT. Full variable domain (outside the CDR3, taken from reference TRBV11-1 and TRBJ1-1): EAEVAQSPRYKITEKSQAVAFWCDPISGHATLYWYRQILGQGPELLVQFQDESVVDDSQLPKDRFSAERLKGVDSTLKIQPAELGDSAMYLCASSLRRATEAFFGQGTRLTVV.

The V and J genes are TRBV19 and TRBJ1-5; tentatively, D is TRBD1 (5 bases). V lost 1 base to trimming and J lost 3 bases, with 19 bases between them. Germline V CDR1 and CDR2: LNHDA, SQIVND (reference sequence). The length of the CDR3 is 18 residues. The CDR3 sequence is CASSIGDSLGTVNQPQHF. The CDR3, as DNA: TGTGCCAGTAGTATAGGTGACAGTTTGGGGACTGTCAATCAGCCCCAGCATTTT.

The chain employs TRBV6-1 and TRBJ1-2, with 9 bases aligning to TRBD1. V was pared by 3 bases and J by 5 bases, with 10 bases of the junction left unmatched. The germline gives CDR1 MNHNS, CDR2 SASEGT. The CDR3 length is 16 residues. As DNA, the CDR3 is TGTGCCAGCAGTGATGGGACACAGGGGGCACGGTATGGCTACACCTTC. It encodes CASSDGTQGARYGYTF.

The chain has TRBV7-3 and TRBJ1-1, with D possibly matching TRBD1 (6 bases). The V gene lost 4 bases and the J gene lost 3 bases, with 18 bases spanning the gap. From germline, CDR1 is SGHTA and CDR2 FQGTGA. The CDR3 sequence is 16 residues long. The CDR3 loop is CASSSAHWGQDTEAFF. The CDR3 DNA reads as TGTGCCAGCAGCTCGGCCCATTGGGGGCAGGACACTGAAGCTTTCTTT.

CDR3 in amino acids: CASSRGLPEEQYF. The CDR3 nucleotides are TGTGCCAGCAGCCGTGGACTACCCGAGGAGCAGTACTTC. The chain joins TRBV7-2 to TRBJ2-7; a possible D gene is TRBD2 (6 bases). The germline V gene encodes CDR1 SGHTA and CDR2 FQGNSA. The CDR3 extends over 13 amino acids. Trimming pared 5 bases from V and 7 bases from J, leaving 15 bases between.

The table lists this clone with a few counts. The chain combines TRBV30 with TRBJ1-4; D remains unclear. Trimming took off 1 base at V and 4 bases at J, with 10 bases between the two ends. The CDR3 covers 14 residues. Germline-derived CDR1 and CDR2 are GTSNPN and SVGIG (reference sequence). The CDR3 nucleotides are TGTGCCTGGAGTGCGGGCGGGAGTAATGAAAAACTGTTTTTT. Its translation: CAWSAGGSNEKLFF.

This clone came up a few times. The chain joins TRBV28 to TRBJ1-1; no clear D gene. From germline, CDR1 is MDHEN and CDR2 SYDVKM. Trimming cost V 6 bases and J 2 bases, with 10 bases left between them. This CDR3 has 13 residues. In DNA, the CDR3 is TGTGCCAGCAGAACAAATCCCAACACTGAAGCTTTCTTT. It is translated as CASRTNPNTEAFF.

V is TRBV7-2 and J is TRBJ2-7, with D perhaps TRBD2 (6 bases). CDR1 and CDR2 (germline): SGHTA, FQGNSA. The CDR3 consists of 14 residues. V lost 5 bases, J lost 6 bases, and 17 bases lay in between. CDR3 sequence reads: CASSPPGALLEQYF. CDR3 in DNA: TGTGCCAGCAGCCCCCCGGGAGCCCTCCTCGAGCAGTACTTC.

The chain has TRBV11-3 and TRBJ2-1; weak D call: TRBD1 (6 bases). The V and J ends lost 4 bases and 3 bases respectively, with 10 bases between them. The CDR3 totals 14 residues. CDR1 and CDR2 (germline): SGHNT, YENEEA. This CDR3 is CASSWGTNYNEQFF. In DNA form, the CDR3 reads TGTGCCAGCAGCTGGGGGACAAACTACAATGAGCAGTTCTTC.

V usage is TRBV28 and J usage is TRBJ2-2; a weak D match, TRBD2 (5 bases). Germline values: CDR1 MDHEN, CDR2 SYDVKM. The CDR3 has 15 amino acids. The ends were cut back, 3 bases at V and 0 bases at J, with 8 bases in the middle. The CDR3 sequence is CASSLSGTNTGELFF. The CDR3 DNA follows: TGTGCCAGCAGTTTGTCCGGGACGAACACCGGGGAGCTGTTTTTT.

The V call is TRBV4-1, the J call TRBJ1-5; the D is unclear. CDR1 is MGHRA and CDR2 is YSYEKL in the germline V gene. There are 17 residues in the CDR3. The V gene lost 0 bases and the J gene lost 0 bases, with 12 bases spanning the gap. The chain's CDR3 is CASSQDKVGASNQPQHF. The CDR3 DNA reads TGCGCCAGCAGCCAAGATAAGGTTGGAGCTAGCAATCAGCCCCAGCATTTT.

The chain combines TRBV28 with TRBJ2-3, with D hard to call. Trimming shortened V by 4 bases and J by 0 bases, and 14 bases separated the two germline ends. The CDR3 covers 16 residues. From germline, CDR1 is MDHEN and CDR2 SYDVKM. The chain's CDR3 is CASSSRDPESTDTQYF. The CDR3 nucleotides read TGTGCCAGCAGTTCTAGGGATCCCGAAAGCACAGATACGCAGTATTTT.

The chain uses TRBV10-3 and TRBJ2-1; 11 bases match TRBD2. This CDR3 is 16 amino acids long. Germline V CDR1 and CDR2: ENHRY, SYGVKD. V gave up 11 bases and J gave up 5 bases; unmatched junction bases: 14. The CDR3 protein is CAARVAGGDSNNEQFF. CDR3 coding DNA: TGTGCCGCGAGGGTAGCGGGAGGGGATTCTAACAATGAGCAGTTCTTC.

The chain employs TRBV27 and TRBJ2-1; D may match TRBD1 or TRBD2 (5 bases each). Trimming shortened V by 5 bases and J by 2 bases, and 13 bases separated the two germline ends. The CDR3 runs to 15 residues. Per the germline V gene, CDR1 is MNHEY and CDR2 is SMNVEV (reference sequence). CDR3 protein: CASSPGRQPYNEQFF. The CDR3 DNA reads as TGTGCCAGCAGTCCGGGACGTCAACCCTACAATGAGCAGTTCTTC.

In the case of this clone: The sample holds other DNA sequences that translate to the same CDR3. Written as DNA, the CDR3 is TGTGCCAGCAGTTTGGCAGGGGACTCTGGAAACACCATATATTTT. It yields the protein CASSLAGDSGNTIYF. The chain combines TRBV28 with TRBJ1-3, with D possibly being TRBD1 (6 bases). V was pared by 3 bases and J by 0 bases, with 9 bases between. Per germline, CDR1 MDHEN and CDR2 SYDVKM. The CDR3 runs to 15 residues. Full variable domain (outside the CDR3, taken from reference TRBV28 and TRBJ1-3): DVKVTQSSRYLVKRTGEKVFLECVQDMDHENMFWYRQDPGLGLRLIYFSYDVKMKEKGDIPEGYSVSREKKERFSLILESASTNQTSMYLCASSLAGDSGNTIYFGEGSWLTVV.

This chain uses TRBV10-1 with TRBJ2-3; possible D gene TRBD1, 5 bases. V was pared by 0 bases and J by 1 base, with 8 bases between. Germline V gene data show CDR1 as WNHNN and CDR2 as SYGVQD (reference sequence). This CDR3 spans 15 amino acids. This CDR3 is CASSESRVGTDTQYF. CDR3 DNA: TGCGCCAGCAGTGAGTCCAGGGTAGGCACAGATACGCAGTATTTT.

The gene calls are TRBV30 and TRBJ2-1; 7 bases map to TRBD1. Germline assignment: CDR1 GTSNPN and CDR2 SVGIG (reference sequence). V dropped 5 bases and J dropped 4; count of bases not matched to a gene: 11. This CDR3 comprises 15 residues. This chain's CDR3 is CAWGITDRRYNEQFF. Written as DNA, the CDR3 is TGTGCCTGGGGCATCACGGACAGGCGTTACAATGAGCAGTTCTTC.

CDR3 sequence (DNA): TGCAGTGCTAGACGAATTCTCGAGCAGTACTTC. It codes for CSARRILEQYF. The chain has TRBV20-1 and TRBJ2-7; no reliable D call. The V end lost 2 bases, the J end lost 6 bases, and 8 bases lay between the germline ends. The CDR3 runs 11 residues. The germline V gene encodes CDR1 DFQATT and CDR2 SNEGSKA (reference sequence).

V usage is TRBV5-6 and J usage is TRBJ2-2; no reliable D call. The CDR3 consists of 18 residues. Germline loops: CDR1 SGHDT, CDR2 YYEEEE. V lost 0 bases, J lost 3 bases, and 18 bases lay in between. The CDR3 DNA follows: TGTGCCAGCAGCTTGGTTGGCAGCCTAAAGTCGTACACCGGGGAGCTGTTTTTT. Translated, it gives CASSLVGSLKSYTGELFF.

V gene TRBV19 combines with J gene TRBJ2-1; 13 nucleotides match TRBD2. The junction had 1 base not matched to a gene; V was cut back by 4 bases and J by 10 bases. The V gene's germline CDR1 is LNHDA and CDR2 SQIVND (reference sequence). CDR3 length: 13 residues. CDR3 region: CASSTGLAGEQFF. Here the CDR3 DNA reads TGTGCCAGTAGTACGGGACTAGCGGGAGAGCAGTTCTTC.

The rearrangement uses TRBV27 and TRBJ1-1; 7 positions match TRBD1. Germline CDR1 MNHEY, CDR2 SMNVEV (reference sequence). The CDR3 covers 15 residues. V trimming: 5 bases; J trimming: 1 base; junction bases outside the gene matches: 7. The CDR3 loop reads CASSPWDRPNTEAFF. The CDR3, as DNA: TGTGCCAGCAGTCCCTGGGACAGACCGAACACTGAAGCTTTCTTT.

This chain joins TRBV27 and TRBJ1-5; D not resolved. There are 13 residues in the CDR3. The V and J ends lost 2 bases and 4 bases respectively, with 6 bases between them. CDR1 is MNHEY, CDR2 SMNVEV, per germline (reference sequence). The CDR3 here is CASSLKNNQPQHF. The CDR3, as DNA: TGTGCCAGCAGTTTAAAAAATAATCAGCCCCAGCATTTT.

The J gene is TRBJ1-5, the V gene TRBV7-9; D is ambiguous. The V end lost 3 bases, the J end lost 0 bases, and 9 bases lay between the germline ends. The CDR3 is 15 amino acids. Germline V lookup: CDR1 SEHNR, CDR2 FQNEAQ (reference sequence). The CDR3 reads CASSFDGPSNQPQHF. In DNA form, the CDR3 reads TGTGCCAGCAGCTTCGACGGTCCTAGCAATCAGCCCCAGCATTTT.

The chain employs TRBV27 and TRBJ2-1; perhaps TRBD1 as D (7 bases). There are 17 residues in the CDR3. V lost 8 bases and J 1 base, leaving 21 bases between the germline ends. Germline loops: CDR1 MNHEY, CDR2 SMNVEV (reference sequence). CDR3 in amino acids: CASPKEGASSSYNEQFF. The DNA of the CDR3 is TGTGCCAGCCCCAAGGAGGGGGCTAGCTCTTCCTACAATGAGCAGTTCTTC.

The V gene is TRBV27, the J gene TRBJ2-1; tentatively, D is TRBD1 or TRBD2 (6 bases each). The CDR3 is made up of 13 amino acids. V was pared by 2 bases and J by 7 bases, with 9 bases between. Germline CDR1 and CDR2: MNHEY and SMNVEV (reference sequence). The CDR3 sequence is CASSLLGGNEQFF. The CDR3 DNA reads as TGTGCCAGCAGTTTACTAGGGGGGAATGAGCAGTTCTTC.